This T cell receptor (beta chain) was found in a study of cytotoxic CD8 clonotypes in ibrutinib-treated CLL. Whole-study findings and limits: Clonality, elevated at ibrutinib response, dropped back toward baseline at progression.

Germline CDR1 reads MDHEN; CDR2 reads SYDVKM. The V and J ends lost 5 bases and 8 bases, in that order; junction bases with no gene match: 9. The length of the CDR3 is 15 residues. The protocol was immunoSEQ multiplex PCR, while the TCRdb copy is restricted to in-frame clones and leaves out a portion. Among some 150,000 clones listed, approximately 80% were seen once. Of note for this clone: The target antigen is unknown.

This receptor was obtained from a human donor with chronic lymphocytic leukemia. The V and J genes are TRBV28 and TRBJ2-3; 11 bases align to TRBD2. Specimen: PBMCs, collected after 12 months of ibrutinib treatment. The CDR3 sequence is CASSQIAGGLSTQYF. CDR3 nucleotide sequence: TGTGCCAGCAGTCAAATAGCGGGGGGGCTGAGTACGCAGTATTTT.